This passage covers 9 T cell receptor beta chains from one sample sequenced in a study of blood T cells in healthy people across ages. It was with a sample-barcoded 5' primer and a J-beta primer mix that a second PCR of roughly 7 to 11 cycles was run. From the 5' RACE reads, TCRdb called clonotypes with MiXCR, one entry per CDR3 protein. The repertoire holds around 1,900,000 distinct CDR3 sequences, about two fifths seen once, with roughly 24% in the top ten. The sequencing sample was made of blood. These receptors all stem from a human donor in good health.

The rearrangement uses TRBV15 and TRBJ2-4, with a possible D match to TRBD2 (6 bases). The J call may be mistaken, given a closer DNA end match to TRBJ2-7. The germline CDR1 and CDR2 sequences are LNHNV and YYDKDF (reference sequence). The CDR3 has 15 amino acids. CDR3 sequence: CATSRDSGLVYEQYF. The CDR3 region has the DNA TGTGCCACCAGCAGAGATTCGGGACTGGTCTACGAGCAGTACTTC.

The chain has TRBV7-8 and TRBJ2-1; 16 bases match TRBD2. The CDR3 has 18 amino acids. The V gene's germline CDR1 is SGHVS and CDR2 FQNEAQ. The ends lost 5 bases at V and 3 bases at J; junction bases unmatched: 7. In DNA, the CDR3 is TGTGCCAGCAGCACGGGACTAGCGGGGGGGACGATCTACAATGAGCAGTTCTTC. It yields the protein CASSTGLAGGTIYNEQFF.

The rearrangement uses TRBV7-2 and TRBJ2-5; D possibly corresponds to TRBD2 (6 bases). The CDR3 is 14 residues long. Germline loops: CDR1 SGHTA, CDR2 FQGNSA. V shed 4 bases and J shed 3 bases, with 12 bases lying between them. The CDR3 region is CASSSRPGEETQYF. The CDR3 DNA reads TGTGCCAGCAGCTCTCGCCCGGGGGAAGAGACCCAGTACTTC.

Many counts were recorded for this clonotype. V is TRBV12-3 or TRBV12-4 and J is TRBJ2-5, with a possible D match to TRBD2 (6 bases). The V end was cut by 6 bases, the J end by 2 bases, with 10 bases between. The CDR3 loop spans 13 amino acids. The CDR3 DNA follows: TGTGCCAGCAGCTGGGGACTTCAAGAGACCCAGTACTTC. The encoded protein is CASSWGLQETQYF.

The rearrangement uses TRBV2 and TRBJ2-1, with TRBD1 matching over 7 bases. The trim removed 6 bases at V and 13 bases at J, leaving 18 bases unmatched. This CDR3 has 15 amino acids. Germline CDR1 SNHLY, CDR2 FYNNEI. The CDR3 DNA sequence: TGTGCCAGCAGGCCCCGACAGGGCTTTGAAGAGACCCAGTTCTTC. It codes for CASRPRQGFEETQFF.

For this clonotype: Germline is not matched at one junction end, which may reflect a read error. CDR3 loop: CASSQGQYNHGYTF. The CDR3 nucleotides read TGCGCCAGCAGCCAGGGACAGTATAACCATGGCTACACCTTC. The V call is TRBV4-3, the J call TRBJ1-2, with 7 bases that match TRBD1. The CDR3 has 14 residues. In germline, CDR1 is LGHNA, CDR2 YSLEER.

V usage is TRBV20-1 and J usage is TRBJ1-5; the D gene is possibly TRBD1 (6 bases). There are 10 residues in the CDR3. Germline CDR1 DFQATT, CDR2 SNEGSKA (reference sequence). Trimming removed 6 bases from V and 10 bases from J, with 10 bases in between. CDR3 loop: CSASQGPQHF. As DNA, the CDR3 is TGCAGTGCCTCACAGGGACCCCAGCATTTT.

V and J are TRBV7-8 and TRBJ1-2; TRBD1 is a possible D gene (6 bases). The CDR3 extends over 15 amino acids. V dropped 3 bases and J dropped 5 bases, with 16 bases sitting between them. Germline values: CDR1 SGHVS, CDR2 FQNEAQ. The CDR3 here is CASSLVQGNWYGYTF. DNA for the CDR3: TGTGCCAGCAGCTTGGTTCAGGGGAATTGGTATGGCTACACCTTC.

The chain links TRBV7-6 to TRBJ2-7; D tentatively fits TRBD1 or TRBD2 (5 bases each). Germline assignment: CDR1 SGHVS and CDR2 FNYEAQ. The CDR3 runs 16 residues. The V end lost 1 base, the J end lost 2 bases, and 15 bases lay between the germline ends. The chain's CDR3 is CASSLVLQGRPYEQYF. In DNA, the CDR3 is TGTGCCAGCAGCTTAGTGTTGCAGGGACGGCCCTACGAGCAGTACTTC.